The rows below give T cell receptor beta chains drawn from one sample of a study of Graves' ophthalmopathy and Graves' hyperthyroidism. TCRdb redid the calling of the multiplex PCR reads with MiXCR, one entry per CDR3 protein. Among more than 1,000,000 distinct CDR3 sequences listed, about 36% were seen once. Sequenced sample: peripheral blood or thyroid tissue (not recorded which). Receptor source: an adult man with Graves' hyperthyroidism. Each CDR3 is given with its conserved first and last residue. The D gene is left open where the match is weak. The listing skips clone size in some rows; elsewhere it reads once, few, many or a size class.

17	TRBV7-8	-	TRBJ1-3	-	CASSLVAGASPGNTIYF	TGTGCCAGCAGCTTAGTTGCGGGGGCCTCGCCTGGAAACACCATATATTTT
14	TRBV12-3/TRBV12-4	-	TRBJ1-6	many	CASSLALADSPLHF	TGTGCCAGCAGTTTAGCGTTAGCGGATTCACCCCTCCACTTT
12	TRBV20-1	-	TRBJ2-7	many	CSAGQIDYEQYF	TGCAGTGCGGGTCAGATCGACTACGAGCAGTACTTC
13	TRBV10-3	TRBD1	TRBJ2-5	many	CAISGQGAETQYF	TGTGCCATCAGTGGTCAGGGGGCAGAGACCCAGTACTTC
15	TRBV11-2	TRBD1	TRBJ1-5	-	CASSGPGTDNQPQHF	TGTGCCAGCAGCGGGCCCGGGACAGACAATCAGCCCCAGCATTTT
12	TRBV29-1	-	TRBJ2-7	many	CSGTTDSYEQYF	TGCAGCGGAACGACTGACTCCTACGAGCAGTACTTC
15	TRBV12-3/TRBV12-4	-	TRBJ1-2	many	CASSPREGTIYGYTF	TGTGCCAGCAGTCCTCGGGAAGGGACTATCTATGGCTACACCTTC
17	TRBV18	-	TRBJ1-5	-	CASSPGIFEGMGQPQHF	TGTGCCAGCTCACCAGGAATATTCGAGGGAATGGGTCAGCCCCAGCATTTT
15	TRBV7-9	-	TRBJ1-4	many	CASSLGSGDVEKLFF	TGTGCCAGCAGCTTAGGTTCAGGGGATGTTGAAAAACTGTTTTTT
15	TRBV19	TRBD1	TRBJ1-4	many	CASSIDRRQGRKLFF	TGTGCCAGTAGTATAGATCGCCGACAGGGGAGGAAACTGTTTTTT
12	TRBV2	-	TRBJ2-7	many	CASSEQLRAQYF	TGTGCCAGCAGTGAACAGCTGAGAGCGCAGTACTTC
14	TRBV6-5	TRBD1	TRBJ1-1	-	CATGQGAGGTEAFF	TGTGCCACCGGACAGGGCGCAGGGGGCACTGAAGCTTTCTTT
16	TRBV7-9	TRBD1	TRBJ1-2	many	CASSLPTRQGASGYTF	TGTGCCAGCAGCTTGCCCACCCGGCAGGGGGCCAGTGGCTACACCTTC
18	TRBV2	-	TRBJ2-5	-	CASSPYFGRPSTQETRYF	TGTGCCAGCAGTCCCTACTTCGGCAGGCCCTCCACCCAAGAGACCCGGTACTTC